This record concerns one T cell receptor beta chain sequence. The antigen remains undetermined. This sample is drawn from a study of siplizumab effects on memory and regulatory T cells. Method: immunoSEQ multiplex PCR; TCRdb's copy keeps in-frame clones and lacks some. In the table there are tens of thousands of clones, roughly nine tenths of which are singletons. Unstimulated naive, memory, effector memory and TEMRA subsets from a few donor pairs underwent sequencing. Whole-study findings and limits: Siplizumab produced a significant drop in alloreactive sequences attributable to unstimulated CD4+ memory cells. An assignable naive or memory phenotype was lacking in roughly 75-95% of proliferating CD4+ or CD8+ clones. The authors did not confirm suppressive function in proliferating Tregs from siplizumab cultures.

V dropped 1 base and J dropped 10 bases, with 16 bases sitting between them. In germline, CDR1 is SQVTM, CDR2 ANQGSEA. This CDR3 is 13 amino acids long. The sequenced material came from naive CD8+ T cells sorted from blood. The genes are TRBV29-1 and TRBJ1-1; D is possibly TRBD1 (5 bases). This receptor was taken from a human donor in good health. CDR3 region: CSVEVGGTFGAFF. CDR3 sequence (DNA): TGCAGCGTTGAAGTAGGAGGGACCTTCGGAGCTTTCTTT.